Shown below are 28 T cell receptor beta chains from a single sample sequenced in a study of control samples from healthy donors and cancer patients. Produced via immunoSEQ multiplex PCR; TCRdb's table is partial and in-frame only. The data show 68,000 or so clones, with 75% to 85% seen just once and about 15% held by the top ten. The sample was blood. All receptors derive from a man aged 55-75 years in good health.

This clone appeared a single time. V is TRBV4-3 and J is TRBJ1-2; D gene uncertain. V was trimmed by 0 bases and J by 4 bases, leaving 6 bases between them. The CDR3 covers 13 residues. Germline V CDR1 and CDR2: LGHNA, YSLEER. CDR3 nucleotide sequence: TGCGCCAGCAGCCAAGAGTCTGGCTATGGCTACACCTTC. Residues: CASSQESGYGYTF.

This rearrangement joins TRBV27 to TRBJ1-1; perhaps TRBD1 as D (5 bases). CDR1 and CDR2 (germline): MNHEY, SMNVEV (reference sequence). The CDR3 length is 14 residues. The ends were cut back, 6 bases at V and 8 bases at J, with 19 bases in the middle. CDR3 bases: TGTGCCAGCAGGACCCCGGGACGGCGCTCCGAAGCTTTCTTT. It translates to CASRTPGRRSEAFF.

The chain recombines TRBV10-3 with TRBJ2-7; 9 bases match TRBD1. The germline CDR1 and CDR2 sequences are ENHRY and SYGVKD. CDR3 length: 14 amino acids. J gave up 5 bases and V 5 bases, and 7 bases lay outside the gene matches. The CDR3 nucleotides read TGTGCCATCAGTACCGGGACAGGGTCTAACGAGCAGTACTTC. This sequence encodes CAISTGTGSNEQYF.

The chain carries TRBV9 and TRBJ2-1; no definite D call. This CDR3 comprises 15 residues. Trimming stripped 3 bases from V and 0 bases from J, with 10 bases between. Germline CDR1 SGDLS, CDR2 YYNGEE. CDR3 residues: CASSADWVSYNEQFF. The CDR3 DNA reads TGTGCCAGCAGCGCCGACTGGGTCTCCTACAATGAGCAGTTCTTC. Full variable domain (missing parts from reference TRBV9 and TRBJ2-1): DSGVTQTPKHLITATGQRVTLRCSPRSGDLSVYWYQQSLDQGLQFLIQYYNGEERAKGNILERFSAQQFPDLHSELNLSSLELGDSALYFCASSADWVSYNEQFFGPGTRLTVL.

The chain has TRBV10-3 and TRBJ2-1; possibly TRBD2 for D (6 bases). The CDR3 is 11 residues long. The germline CDR1 and CDR2 sequences are ENHRY and SYGVKD. Trimming removed 10 bases at V and 8 bases at J, with 12 bases between. This CDR3 reads CATGGSYEQFF. CDR3 nucleotide sequence: TGTGCCACCGGGGGTAGCTATGAGCAGTTCTTC.

V usage is TRBV5-1 and J usage is TRBJ2-1, with 10 bases aligning to TRBD2. CDR1 and CDR2 from the germline V gene are SGHRS and YFSETQ. Trimming cost V 2 bases and J 11 bases; bases outside gene matches: 13. This CDR3 is built from 16 residues. The DNA for the CDR3 is TGCGCCAGCAGCTTCGGCTCTACTAGCGGGGTGTCTAAGCAGTTCTTC. This sequence encodes CASSFGSTSGVSKQFF.

The CDR3 protein is CASSLGTGDEQYF. Written as DNA, the CDR3 is TGTGCCAGCAGCTTAGGGACAGGCGACGAGCAGTACTTC. The rearrangement links TRBV11-2 to TRBJ2-7, with 7 bases that match TRBD1. Trimming cost V 1 base and J 5 bases; bases outside gene matches: 2. Germline V CDR1 and CDR2: SGHAT, FQNNGV. This CDR3 is 13 amino acids long.

The rearrangement links TRBV29-1 to TRBJ2-3; D perhaps matches TRBD2 (6 bases). Germline lookup yields CDR1 SQVTM and CDR2 ANQGSEA. Between the trimmed V and J ends, which lost 6 bases and 2 bases, there was a span of 18 bases. This CDR3 region has 15 residues. CDR3 in DNA: TGCAGCGTCTTTATCGTTCGGGAGAACACAGATACGCAGTATTTT. Translated, it gives CSVFIVRENTDTQYF.

The V call is TRBV9, the J call TRBJ2-1; TRBD2 matches 9 bases. Germline CDR1 SGDLS, CDR2 YYNGEE. This CDR3 has 15 amino acids. The V gene end was trimmed by 3 bases and the J gene end by 8 bases; junction bases not matched to a gene: 9. The CDR3 DNA reads TGTGCCAGCAGCGGTAGCGGGAGCTCGATGGATGAGCAGTTCTTC. This sequence encodes CASSGSGSSMDEQFF.

The rearrangement uses TRBV9 and TRBJ2-3; the D is unclear. The CDR3 sequence is 14 residues long. Deletions cut 3 bases from V and 4 bases from J, with 12 bases between. The V gene's germline CDR1 is SGDLS and CDR2 YYNGEE. The CDR3 DNA follows: TGTGCCAGCAGCGCCTCACTGGGTTCAGATACGCAGTATTTT. Encoded protein: CASSASLGSDTQYF.

The gene calls are TRBV28 and TRBJ2-3; 9 bases line up with TRBD2. Looked up from germline, CDR1 is MDHEN and CDR2 is SYDVKM. This CDR3 region has 15 residues. After removal of 5 bases from V and 4 bases from J, the junction contained 7 bases not matched to a gene. CDR3 bases: TGTGCCAGCAGTCTGAGCGGGAGGCCCGCAGATACGCAGTATTTT. Its protein is CASSLSGRPADTQYF.

DNA of the CDR3: TGTGCCAGCAGCACCCAAGTCAACACTGAAGCTTTCTTT. Translation gives CASSTQVNTEAFF. The chain has TRBV9 and TRBJ1-1; D is unclear. This CDR3 comprises 13 residues. V was shortened by 4 bases and J by 2 bases, with 9 bases between the two germline ends. Germline V CDR1 and CDR2: SGDLS, YYNGEE.

V usage is TRBV7-2 and J usage is TRBJ2-5, with TRBD1 identical over 10 bases. J was trimmed by 6 bases and V by 5 bases; bases with no gene match: 6. This CDR3 spans 14 amino acids. Germline V CDR1 and CDR2: SGHTA, FQGNSA. CDR3 protein: CASSLGQGGKTQYF. The CDR3 DNA reads as TGTGCCAGCAGCCTCGGACAGGGGGGAAAGACCCAGTACTTC.

The chain is built from TRBV13 and TRBJ1-1; D might be TRBD1 (5 bases). This CDR3 is 17 amino acids long. Trimming removed 5 bases from V and 2 bases from J, with 21 bases in between. Germline V gene lookup returns CDR1 PRHDT and CDR2 FYEKMQ (reference sequence). The CDR3 region has the DNA TGTGCCAGCAGCCTCGGGGCCCTGATCCTGAAAAACACTGAAGCTTTCTTT. Its translation is CASSLGALILKNTEAFF.

This clone was recorded once. The chain recombines TRBV7-9 with TRBJ2-3, with a tentative D call TRBD1 (5 bases). Looked up from germline, CDR1 is SEHNR and CDR2 is FQNEAQ (reference sequence). Between the trimmed V and J ends, which lost 6 bases and 1 base, there was a span of 8 bases. CDR3 size: 13 residues. The CDR3 bases are TGTGCCAGCAGGCCGACAGGCACAGATACGCAGTATTTT. It yields the protein CASRPTGTDTQYF.

The V gene is TRBV30, the J gene TRBJ1-1, with D unresolved. Per the germline V gene, CDR1 is GTSNPN and CDR2 is SVGIG (reference sequence). This CDR3 region has 12 residues. V was pared by 0 bases and J by 3 bases, with 5 bases between. CDR3 protein: CAWSVLDTEAFF. CDR3 nucleotide sequence: TGTGCCTGGAGTGTACTTGACACTGAAGCTTTCTTT.

The rearrangement joins TRBV13 to TRBJ2-1, with TRBD2 matching 8 bases. V lost 2 bases to trimming and J lost 4 bases; unmatched junction nucleotides: 7. This CDR3 spans 16 amino acids. CDR1 is PRHDT, CDR2 FYEKMQ, per germline (reference sequence). This CDR3 reads CASSLFSAGVYNEQFF. The CDR3 region has the DNA TGTGCCAGCAGCTTATTTTCAGCGGGGGTATACAATGAGCAGTTCTTC.

The J gene is TRBJ2-1, the V gene TRBV19; D ambiguous. This CDR3 region has 13 residues. Trimming stripped 6 bases from V and 7 bases from J, with 13 bases between. CDR1 and CDR2 from the germline V gene are LNHDA and SQIVND (reference sequence). In DNA form, the CDR3 reads TGTGCCAGTAGCCCAACACCGAGGAATGAGCAGTTCTTC. Encoded protein: CASSPTPRNEQFF. The full variable domain, rest sourced from reference TRBV19 and TRBJ2-1, is DGGITQSPKYLFRKEGQNVTLSCEQNLNHDAMYWYRQDPGQGLRLIYYSQIVNDFQKGDIAEGYSVSREKKESFPLTVTSAQKNPTAFYLCASSPTPRNEQFFGPGTRLTVL.

V is TRBV24-1 and J is TRBJ2-3; no definite D call. The CDR3 covers 15 residues. Per the germline V gene, CDR1 is KGHDR and CDR2 is SFDVKD. Trimming shortened V by 4 bases and J by 1 base, and 11 bases separated the two germline ends. The CDR3 nucleotides are TGTGCCACCAGTGACCCGGGTTCCCGCACAGATACGCAGTATTTT. Protein: CATSDPGSRTDTQYF.

This sequence joins TRBV23-1 and TRBJ2-7; TRBD1 matches 7 bases. TRBV23-1 is given ORF status, its function remaining uncertain. There are 14 residues in the CDR3. The ends lost 4 bases at V and 6 bases at J; junction bases unmatched: 9. The CDR3 here is CASSPRQGPTEQYF. Written as DNA, the CDR3 is TGCGCCAGCAGTCCCCGACAGGGACCCACCGAGCAGTACTTC.

This chain uses TRBV4-2 with TRBJ2-1; TRBD2 agrees at 8 bases. V lost 0 bases, J lost 6 bases, and 7 bases stayed unmatched. Germline CDR1 LGHNA, CDR2 YNFKEQ. The CDR3 length is 16 residues. The CDR3 loop is CASSQDLGTRINEQFF. The CDR3 DNA reads TGTGCCAGCAGCCAAGATCTGGGGACTAGGATCAATGAGCAGTTCTTC.

The chain recombines TRBV7-2 with TRBJ1-4; D may be TRBD1 (5 bases). There are 15 residues in the CDR3. CDR1 is SGHTA and CDR2 is FQGNSA in the germline V gene. Trimming removed 5 bases from V and 7 bases from J, with 17 bases in between. CDR3 in DNA: TGTGCCAGCAGCGCGGACACAGCGAGGGTTGAAAAACTGTTTTTT. Translated: CASSADTARVEKLFF.

This sequence joins TRBV2 and TRBJ2-3, with D uncertain. Germline-derived CDR1 and CDR2 are SNHLY and FYNNEI. With 8 bases removed from V and 0 bases from J, the gap between germline ends came to 15 bases. The CDR3 runs 15 residues. The CDR3: CASPSGPDSTDTQYF. The CDR3 DNA reads as TGTGCCAGCCCCTCCGGGCCCGATAGCACAGATACGCAGTATTTT.

Comments on this clone: This same CDR3 is encoded by further DNA sequences in the sample. This rearrangement joins TRBV5-1 to TRBJ2-7; possible D gene TRBD2, 5 bases. Deletions cut 0 bases from V and 2 bases from J, with 12 bases between. The CDR3 is made up of 15 amino acids. CDR1 and CDR2 from the germline V gene are SGHRS and YFSETQ. This chain's CDR3 is CASSLVGVNPYEQYF. As DNA, the CDR3 is TGCGCCAGCAGCTTGGTCGGGGTTAATCCCTACGAGCAGTACTTC.

The chain combines TRBV25-1 with TRBJ2-3, with 10 bases fitting TRBD2. The germline V gene has CDR1 MGHDK and CDR2 SYGVNS. After removal of 5 bases from V and 2 bases from J, the junction contained 4 bases not matched to a gene. The CDR3 is made up of 15 amino acids. The DNA of the CDR3 is TGTGCCAGCAGTCCTCTAGCGGGAGACACAGATACGCAGTATTTT. Amino acids: CASSPLAGDTDTQYF.

The chain uses TRBV9 and TRBJ2-1; tentative D call: TRBD2 (6 bases). CDR1 and CDR2 (germline): SGDLS, YYNGEE. Deletions cut 3 bases from V and 0 bases from J, with 10 bases between. The CDR3 runs 15 residues. For the CDR3, the DNA is TGTGCCAGCAGCGCGGACGGGAGCTCCTACAATGAGCAGTTCTTC. Protein sequence: CASSADGSSYNEQFF. Variable domain in full (rest from reference TRBV9 and TRBJ2-1): DSGVTQTPKHLITATGQRVTLRCSPRSGDLSVYWYQQSLDQGLQFLIQYYNGEERAKGNILERFSAQQFPDLHSELNLSSLELGDSALYFCASSADGSSYNEQFFGPGTRLTVL.

This rearrangement joins TRBV10-3 to TRBJ2-3; no reliable D call. The germline V gene encodes CDR1 ENHRY and CDR2 SYGVKD. The CDR3 spans 12 residues. Trimming shortened V by 6 bases and J by 4 bases, and 8 bases separated the two germline ends. The CDR3 region has the DNA TGTGCCATCAGCTCGAACGCAGATACGCAGTATTTT. Translating it yields CAISSNADTQYF.

The chain recombines TRBV3-1 (or the pseudogene TRBV3-2) with TRBJ1-1; 8 nucleotides agree with TRBD1. The CDR3 extends over 15 amino acids. The V gene's germline CDR1 is LGHDT and CDR2 YNNKEL (reference sequence). Trimming cost V 6 bases and J 1 base; bases outside gene matches: 7. The CDR3 is CASRETGEWNTEAFF. The CDR3 DNA follows: TGTGCCAGCAGAGAGACAGGGGAATGGAACACTGAAGCTTTCTTT.